This paragraph covers one TCR beta chain sequence. Its target is not known. Using a J-beta primer mix together with a sample-barcoded 5' primer, a second PCR was run for about 7 to 12 cycles. TCRdb reprocessed the 5' RACE reads with MiXCR, giving one entry per CDR3 protein. This table has 550,000 to 750,000 distinct CDR3 sequences, 20% to 25% appearing once. The entry originates in a study of blood T cells in healthy people across ages. Overall study results and limits: Naive T cell percentage showed a strong correlation with TCR beta diversity.

The CDR3 totals 14 residues. From germline, CDR1 is MGHRA and CDR2 YSYEKL. This sequence joins TRBV4-1 and TRBJ2-1; the match to TRBD1 covers 7 bases. The J call may be faulty, since TRBJ2-7 better matches the DNA end. The origin of this receptor is a man in his 70s in good health. The source material was blood. In nucleotides, the CDR3 is TGCGCCAGCAGCCATCCCGGACAGGCCCTAGAGCAGTACTTC. Residues: CASSHPGQALEQYF.